One sample yielded the 21 T cell receptor beta chains listed below, sequenced in a study of cytomegalovirus exposure and HLA in healthy donors. Libraries were prepared by immunoSEQ multiplex PCR; TCRdb keeps only in-frame clonotypes and omits some of them. The profile covers about 260,000 clones, with about 90% appearing a single time and around 3.1% taken by the ten largest. Sequenced material: PBMCs. These receptors were collected from a woman in her 30s in good health and CMV-seronegative.

The V and J genes are TRBV28 and TRBJ1-4; D ambiguous. Trimming cost V 4 bases and J 8 bases, with 11 bases left between them. This CDR3 is 13 amino acids long. Germline assignment: CDR1 MDHEN and CDR2 SYDVKM. The CDR3 DNA is TGTGCCAGCAGTTCCACGCCGGCCGAAAAACTGTTTTTT. Translated: CASSSTPAEKLFF.

This rearrangement joins TRBV28 to TRBJ2-7; D unresolved. This CDR3 is 11 amino acids long. Trimming left V 6 bases short and J 2 bases short, with 5 bases between. Germline loops: CDR1 MDHEN, CDR2 SYDVKM. The CDR3 region is CASRVAYEQYF. Here the CDR3 DNA reads TGTGCCAGCAGGGTAGCCTACGAGCAGTACTTC.

The chain has TRBV19 and TRBJ1-2; 7 bases are shared with TRBD1. J was trimmed by 8 bases and V by 6 bases; bases with no gene match: 9. In germline, CDR1 is LNHDA, CDR2 SQIVND (reference sequence). This CDR3 comprises 13 residues. The CDR3 protein is CASRFPYRGGYTF. DNA for the CDR3: TGTGCCAGTAGATTTCCCTACAGGGGCGGCTACACCTTC.

The chain couples TRBV28 to TRBJ1-3; 8 bases fit TRBD1. CDR3 length: 15 residues. Per germline, CDR1 MDHEN and CDR2 SYDVKM. After removal of 3 bases from V and 4 bases from J, the junction contained 5 bases not matched to a gene. The CDR3 loop is CASSLVSGGGNTIYF. CDR3 DNA sequence: TGTGCCAGCAGTTTGGTGTCAGGGGGCGGAAACACCATATATTTT.

The chain carries TRBV10-3 and TRBJ2-7, with 9 positions matching TRBD2. J lost 0 bases, V lost 0 bases, and 6 bases had no gene match. CDR3 length equals 17 residues. Germline V CDR1 and CDR2: ENHRY, SYGVKD. The DNA for the CDR3 is TGTGCCATCAGTGAGTCGTTGCTAGCGGGAAGCTCCTACGAGCAGTACTTC. Translation: CAISESLLAGSSYEQYF.

The rearrangement links TRBV7-3 to TRBJ1-2; tentative D call: TRBD1 (5 bases). Per germline, CDR1 SGHTA and CDR2 FQGTGA. The CDR3 extends over 13 amino acids. V was clipped by 4 bases and J by 7 bases, with 13 bases between them. Here the CDR3 reads CASSSDPRGGYTF. For the CDR3, the DNA is TGTGCCAGCAGCTCGGACCCTAGGGGTGGCTACACCTTC.

This chain links TRBV6-1 with TRBJ2-3; D is unclear. Trimming removed 4 bases from V and 2 bases from J, with 7 bases in between. In germline, CDR1 is MNHNS, CDR2 SASEGT. This CDR3 is 13 amino acids long. CDR3 DNA sequence: TGTGCCAGCAGTGCGCGGCACACAGATACGCAGTATTTT. It codes for CASSARHTDTQYF.

This chain joins TRBV29-1 and TRBJ2-2; 7 nucleotides match TRBD2. The germline CDR1 and CDR2 sequences are SQVTM and ANQGSEA. The length of the CDR3 is 13 residues. Losses at the gene ends were 6 bases for V and 3 bases for J; bases not matched to a gene: 4. The CDR3 DNA is TGCAGCGTAGCAGGGAGGGACACCGGGGAGCTGTTTTTT. As protein: CSVAGRDTGELFF.

The J gene is TRBJ2-1, the V gene TRBV4-2, with 7 bases identical to TRBD2. After removal of 0 bases from V and 4 bases from J, the junction contained 12 bases not matched to a gene. The CDR3 is made up of 18 amino acids. Germline lookup yields CDR1 LGHNA and CDR2 YNFKEQ. CDR3 in DNA: TGTGCCAGCAGCCAAGATGGGGCCGGGGGAGGGTCATACAATGAGCAGTTCTTC. Its protein is CASSQDGAGGGSYNEQFF.

V usage is TRBV19 and J usage is TRBJ2-2; a possible D gene is TRBD2 (5 bases). The CDR3 runs 13 residues. Germline CDR1 LNHDA, CDR2 SQIVND (reference sequence). Trimming removed 8 bases at V and 6 bases at J, with 13 bases between. The CDR3 reads CASSPSWSGELFF. DNA of the CDR3: TGTGCCAGTTCCCCTAGCTGGTCCGGGGAGCTGTTTTTT.

This chain connects TRBV7-9 to TRBJ2-7, with TRBD2 as a possible D gene (5 bases). Trimming pared 5 bases from V and 4 bases from J, leaving 15 bases between. The CDR3 length is 14 residues. Germline CDR1 and CDR2: SEHNR and FQNEAQ (reference sequence). CDR3 loop: CASSPRTGDYEQYF. CDR3 DNA: TGTGCCAGCAGCCCTCGTACCGGGGATTACGAGCAGTACTTC.

V gene TRBV7-2 combines with J gene TRBJ2-7; 7 bases match TRBD2. V shed 1 base and J 4 bases; nucleotides not matched to a gene: 7. The germline CDR1 and CDR2 sequences are SGHTA and FQGNSA. The CDR3 contains 15 residues. This chain's CDR3 is CASSLVGGSGYEQYF. The CDR3 DNA reads as TGTGCCAGCAGCTTAGTGGGCGGGAGCGGGTACGAGCAGTACTTC. Filled out from reference TRBV7-2 and TRBJ2-7, the complete variable domain reads GAGVSQSPSNKVTEKGKDVELRCDPISGHTALYWYRQSLGQGLEFLIYFQGNSAPDKSGLPSDRFSAERTGGSVSTLTIQRTQQEDSAVYLCASSLVGGSGYEQYFGPGTRLTVT.

The gene calls are TRBV7-2 and TRBJ2-7, with TRBD1 as a possible D gene (6 bases). This CDR3 region has 12 residues. V lost 6 bases, J lost 4 bases, and 10 bases lay in between. The germline V gene has CDR1 SGHTA and CDR2 FQGNSA. The DNA of the CDR3 is TGTGCCAGCAGAAAACAGGGTTACGAGCAGTACTTC. This translates into CASRKQGYEQYF.

This clone was counted a single time. The chain joins TRBV28 to TRBJ1-4; the D is unclear. V dropped 3 bases and J dropped 5 bases, with 25 bases sitting between them. The CDR3 is 19 residues long. Germline-derived CDR1 and CDR2 are MDHEN and SYDVKM. The CDR3 nucleotides read TGTGCCAGCAGTTTTTTGACGACCGCTCGGGAATATGGAAATGAAAAACTGTTTTTT. This gives the protein CASSFLTTAREYGNEKLFF.

The J gene is TRBJ2-7, the V gene TRBV5-6, with 8 bases aligning to TRBD2. The CDR3 totals 16 residues. Germline loops: CDR1 SGHDT, CDR2 YYEEEE. V gave up 3 bases and J gave up 4 bases; unmatched junction bases: 12. This chain's CDR3 is CASSSQTGTSVYEQYF. The DNA for the CDR3 is TGTGCCAGCAGCTCGCAAACCGGGACTAGTGTATACGAGCAGTACTTC. Filled out from reference TRBV5-6 and TRBJ2-7, the complete variable domain reads DAGVTQSPTHLIKTRGQQVTLRCSPKSGHDTVSWYQQALGQGPQFIFQYYEEEERQRGNFPDRFSGHQFPNYSSELNVNALLLGDSALYLCASSSQTGTSVYEQYFGPGTRLTVT.

The rearrangement uses TRBV2 and TRBJ2-7, with 8 bases that match TRBD1. CDR3 length equals 15 residues. The ends lost 2 bases at V and 2 bases at J; junction bases unmatched: 5. Germline CDR1 is SNHLY and CDR2 is FYNNEI. The CDR3 reads CASSESGQVTYEQYF. The CDR3 region has the DNA TGTGCCAGCAGTGAATCGGGACAGGTAACCTACGAGCAGTACTTC.

This sequence joins TRBV28 and TRBJ2-7, with D unresolved. The CDR3 runs 15 residues. Trimming stripped 4 bases from V and 5 bases from J, with 18 bases between. Germline V gene lookup returns CDR1 MDHEN and CDR2 SYDVKM. CDR3 amino acids: CASSYTVGFQDEQYF. CDR3 in DNA: TGTGCCAGCAGTTACACCGTCGGGTTCCAGGACGAGCAGTACTTC.

The V and J genes are TRBV27 and TRBJ2-2; D call uncertain. This CDR3 has 13 residues. Per germline, CDR1 MNHEY and CDR2 SMNVEV (reference sequence). Between the trimmed V and J ends, which lost 1 base and 6 bases, there was a span of 6 bases. The CDR3 nucleotides are TGTGCCAGCAGTTTATTGGCTTCCGGGGAGCTGTTTTTT. Translating gives CASSLLASGELFF.

This chain connects TRBV10-2 to TRBJ2-3, with D perhaps matching TRBD1 (5 bases). The length of the CDR3 is 16 residues. Germline CDR1 is WSHSY and CDR2 is SAAADI. V was clipped by 2 bases and J by 2 bases, with 14 bases between them. The CDR3 protein is CASSERGGYATDTQYF. The CDR3 nucleotides read TGCGCCAGCAGTGAGAGGGGCGGCTACGCCACAGATACGCAGTATTTT.

This clone was picked up one time. The chain is built from TRBV5-6 and TRBJ1-4; D call uncertain. The ends were cut back, 4 bases at V and 1 base at J, with 17 bases in the middle. This CDR3 contains 17 residues. Germline V CDR1 and CDR2: SGHDT, YYEEEE. The CDR3 DNA follows: TGTGCCAGCAGCAGAGGCGGCAGCTTACTAACTAATGAAAAACTGTTTTTT. It yields the protein CASSRGGSLLTNEKLFF.

This clone has more than one count but fewer than ten. The gene calls are TRBV19 and TRBJ2-7; D perhaps matches TRBD2 (6 bases). The V gene's germline CDR1 is LNHDA and CDR2 SQIVND (reference sequence). Trimming stripped 10 bases from V and 4 bases from J, with 14 bases between. CDR3 size: 12 residues. The CDR3 nucleotides read TGTGCCACCGACGGTGGGGGGTACGAGCAGTACTTC. Protein product: CATDGGGYEQYF.